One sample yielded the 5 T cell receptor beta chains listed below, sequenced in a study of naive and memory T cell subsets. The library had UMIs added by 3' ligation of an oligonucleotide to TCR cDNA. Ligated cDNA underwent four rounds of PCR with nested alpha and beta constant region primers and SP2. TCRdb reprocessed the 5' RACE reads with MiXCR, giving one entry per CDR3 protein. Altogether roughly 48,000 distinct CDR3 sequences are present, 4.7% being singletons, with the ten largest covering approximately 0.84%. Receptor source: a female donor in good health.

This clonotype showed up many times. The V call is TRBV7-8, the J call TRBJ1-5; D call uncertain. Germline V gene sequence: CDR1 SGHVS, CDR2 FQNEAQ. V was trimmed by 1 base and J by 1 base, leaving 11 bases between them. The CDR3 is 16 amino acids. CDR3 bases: TGTGCCAGCAGCTTAGAAGGGAGAGGGAGCAATCAGCCCCAGCATTTT. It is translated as CASSLEGRGSNQPQHF. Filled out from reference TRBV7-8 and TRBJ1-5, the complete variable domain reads GAGVSQSPRYKVAKRGQDVALRCDPISGHVSLFWYQQALGQGPEFLTYFQNEAQLDKSGLPSDRFFAERPEGSVSTLKIQRTQQEDSAVYLCASSLEGRGSNQPQHFGDGTRLSIL.

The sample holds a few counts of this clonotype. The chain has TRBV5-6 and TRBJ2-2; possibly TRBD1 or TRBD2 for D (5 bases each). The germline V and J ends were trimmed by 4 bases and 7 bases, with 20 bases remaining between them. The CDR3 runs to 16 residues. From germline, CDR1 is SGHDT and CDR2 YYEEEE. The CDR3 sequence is CASSPGSGTMGGELFF. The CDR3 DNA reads TGTGCCAGCAGCCCAGGGTCGGGGACGATGGGCGGGGAGCTGTTTTTT.

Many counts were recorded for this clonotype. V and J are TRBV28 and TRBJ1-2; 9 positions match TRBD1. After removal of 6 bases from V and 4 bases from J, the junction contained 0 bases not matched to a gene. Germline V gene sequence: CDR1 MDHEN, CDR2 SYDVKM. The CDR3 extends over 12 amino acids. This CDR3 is CASRTGGYGYTF. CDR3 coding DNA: TGTGCCAGCAGGACAGGGGGCTATGGCTACACCTTC.

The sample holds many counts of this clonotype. The CDR3 DNA reads as TGCAGCGTTGAGGACAGGAACTACAATGAGCAGTTCTTC. Translation gives CSVEDRNYNEQFF. This rearrangement joins TRBV29-1 to TRBJ2-1, with TRBD1 matching 7 bases. The CDR3 covers 13 residues. V shed 3 bases and J 3 bases; nucleotides not matched to a gene: 2. CDR1 is SQVTM, CDR2 ANQGSEA, per germline.

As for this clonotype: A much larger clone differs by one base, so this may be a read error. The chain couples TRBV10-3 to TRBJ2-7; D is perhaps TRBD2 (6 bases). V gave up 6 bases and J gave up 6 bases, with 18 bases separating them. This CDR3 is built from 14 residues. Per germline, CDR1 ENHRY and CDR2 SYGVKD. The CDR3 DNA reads TGTGCCATCAGCCAGACTAGATTCGGGATCGAGCAGTACTTC. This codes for CAISQTRFGIEQYF.